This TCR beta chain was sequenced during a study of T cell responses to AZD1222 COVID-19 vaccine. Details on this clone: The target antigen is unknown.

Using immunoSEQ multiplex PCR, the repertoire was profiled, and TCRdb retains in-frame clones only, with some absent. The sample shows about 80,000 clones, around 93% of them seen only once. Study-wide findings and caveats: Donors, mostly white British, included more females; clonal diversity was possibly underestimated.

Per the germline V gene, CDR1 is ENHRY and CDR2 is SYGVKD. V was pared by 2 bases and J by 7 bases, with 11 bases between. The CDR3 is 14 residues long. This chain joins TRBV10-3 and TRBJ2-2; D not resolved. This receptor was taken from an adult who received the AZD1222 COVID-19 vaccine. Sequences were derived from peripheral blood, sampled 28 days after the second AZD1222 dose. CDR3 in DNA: TGTGCCATCAGTGAGCGTGAGATAGGCGGGGAGCTGTTTTTT. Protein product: CAISEREIGGELFF.